The present T cell receptor beta chain was sequenced within a study of cytomegalovirus exposure and HLA in healthy donors. Whole-study findings and limits: The authors enumerated some 170 TCR beta chains as linked to cytomegalovirus. Subsequent analysis showed first-cohort TCR clusters tending to co-occur in 95 to 150 validation repertoires. Rarity characterized most TCR sequences, yet some public TCRs appeared in many donors.

The method was immunoSEQ multiplex PCR; TCRdb's version includes in-frame clones alone and lacks a portion of them. The data show 100,000 to 150,000 clones, with about 85% seen just once and about 4.5% held by the top ten. The CDR3 loop spans 13 amino acids. Germline lookup yields CDR1 SGHRS and CDR2 YFSETQ. In regard to this clone: The target antigen is unknown. One end of the junction fails to match germline, which may point to a read error.

The donors were in the approximately 120-subject validation cohort; that cohort was separate from the roughly 660-subject first cohort. This sequence originates from a man between 18 and 35 years old in good health and CMV-seropositive. The chain is built from TRBV5-1 and TRBJ2-7, with D possibly matching TRBD1 (5 bases). The sample taken for sequencing was PBMCs. The CDR3 region is CASSSTQGLPRIF. DNA of the CDR3: TGCGCCAGCAGCTCAACTCAGGGCTTGCCTCGAATCTTC.